This T cell receptor (beta chain) was identified in a study of T cells after yellow fever vaccination. Study findings and constraints: High-abundance clonotypes from the bulk population could contaminate FACS-sorted repertoires. Compared with primary, the secondary response was weaker and peaked at day 5, not 15.

About this clonotype itself: Its antigen remains unknown.

It was through 5'RACE template switching that TCR cDNA was made, with a universal primer site and UMIs added. TCRdb re-called the 5' RACE reads through MiXCR, storing one row per CDR3 protein. The sample records some 200,000 distinct CDR3 sequences, about 3% being singletons. Trimming took 4 bases from V and 5 from J; bases not matched to a gene: 8. In germline, CDR1 is SGHRS, CDR2 YFSETQ. The CDR3 totals 17 residues. The chain has TRBV5-1 and TRBJ2-5; the match to TRBD2 covers 16 bases. This sequence originates from a man younger than 30 who received the YFV17D yellow fever vaccine. The sample here was CD4+ T cells sorted from PBMCs, taken 10 days after the yellow fever booster vaccination. The CDR3 is CASSLGTSGGAKETQYF. CDR3 DNA: TGCGCCAGCAGCCTGGGGACTAGCGGGGGGGCCAAGGAGACCCAGTACTTC.